Listed here are 9 T cell receptor beta chains from one sample, sequenced in a study of T cell responses to AZD1222 COVID-19 vaccine. Here immunoSEQ multiplex PCR was the method, and the copy in TCRdb shows in-frame clones only, minus some. The profile shows fewer than 200,000 clones, approximately 90% of them singletons. The sequencing here drew on peripheral blood, taken 28 days after the second dose of the MenACWY control vaccine. These receptors came from an adult who received the MenACWY meningococcal vaccine as a control.

V gene TRBV7-9 combines with J gene TRBJ1-2, with D maybe TRBD1 (5 bases). The CDR3 loop spans 15 amino acids. Per germline, CDR1 SEHNR and CDR2 FQNEAQ (reference sequence). Trimming removed 3 bases from V and 0 bases from J, with 11 bases in between. The DNA for the CDR3 is TGTGCCAGCAGCTTCAGCAGGGCGGCTAACTATGGCTACACCTTC. Protein sequence: CASSFSRAANYGYTF. Filled out from reference TRBV7-9 and TRBJ1-2, the complete variable domain reads DTGVSQNPRHKITKRGQNVTFRCDPISEHNRLYWYRQTLGQGPEFLTYFQNEAQLEKSRLLSDRFSAERPKGSFSTLEIQRTEQGDSAMYLCASSFSRAANYGYTFGSGTRLTVV.

This chain links TRBV19 with TRBJ1-5; possibly TRBD1 for D (5 bases). V was cut by 7 bases and J by 4 bases, with 20 bases left in between. Germline lookup yields CDR1 LNHDA and CDR2 SQIVND (reference sequence). The CDR3 consists of 16 residues. The CDR3 DNA is TGTGCCAGTATGTTTGGAAACAGGCCCGAAAATCAGCCCCAGCATTTT. Its translation is CASMFGNRPENQPQHF.

The count of this clone is one. The chain couples TRBV6-5 to TRBJ2-7; 7 bases map to TRBD1. V trimming: 6 bases; J trimming: 2 bases; junction bases outside the gene matches: 4. This CDR3 spans 13 amino acids. Germline lookup yields CDR1 MNHEY and CDR2 SVGAGI. For the CDR3, the DNA is TGTGCCAGCAGCTACGACAGGGCCTACGAGCAGTACTTC. This translates into CASSYDRAYEQYF.

The chain combines TRBV18 with TRBJ1-2; no firm D call. V was cut by 3 bases and J by 0 bases, with 8 bases left in between. Germline CDR1 KGHSH, CDR2 LQKENI. CDR3 size: 14 residues. DNA for the CDR3: TGTGCCAGCTCACCTCGGGCAGCTAACTATGGCTACACCTTC. Translation: CASSPRAANYGYTF. Full variable domain (outside the CDR3, taken from reference TRBV18 and TRBJ1-2): NAGVMQNPRHLVRRRGQEARLRCSPMKGHSHVYWYRQLPEEGLKFMVYLQKENIIDESGMPKERFSAEFPKEGPSILRIQQVVRGDSAAYFCASSPRAANYGYTFGSGTRLTVV.

This clone was detected once. The junction departs from germline at one end; a sequencing error may be responsible. The J gene is TRBJ1-4, the V gene TRBV7-9, with D maybe TRBD1 (5 bases). Looked up from germline, CDR1 is SEHNR and CDR2 is FQNEAQ (reference sequence). CDR3 size: 12 residues. DNA of the CDR3: TGTGCCAGCAGCCCAACCGGGACGGGACTACTTTTT. Translation: CASSPTGTGLLF.

V and J are TRBV12-3 or TRBV12-4 and TRBJ1-1; a weak D match, TRBD1 (5 bases). The germline V and J ends were trimmed by 3 bases and 7 bases, with 9 bases remaining between them. The CDR3 loop spans 12 amino acids. The CDR3 sequence: CASSFDSFEAFF. For the CDR3, the DNA is TGTGCCAGCAGTTTTGACAGCTTTGAAGCTTTCTTT.

This chain connects TRBV7-9 to TRBJ2-7; D is uncertain. Trimming removed 5 bases at V and 5 bases at J, with 13 bases between. CDR1 and CDR2 (germline): SEHNR, FQNEAQ (reference sequence). The CDR3 length is 13 residues. The CDR3 DNA is TGTGCCAGCAGCCTTCTCGTGGGCGACGAGCAGTACTTC. It translates to CASSLLVGDEQYF.

This clone was seen ten or more times. DNA of the CDR3: TGTGCCAGCAGCCGCGATAACTATGGCTACACCTTC. Protein: CASSRDNYGYTF. The chain has TRBV7-9 and TRBJ1-2, with unresolved D. Trimming removed 5 bases at V and 1 base at J, with 5 bases between. Germline CDR1 reads SEHNR; CDR2 reads FQNEAQ (reference sequence). The CDR3 is made up of 12 amino acids.

The rearrangement uses TRBV5-6 and TRBJ2-1; D might be TRBD2 (5 bases). From germline, CDR1 is SGHDT and CDR2 YYEEEE. The CDR3 contains 11 residues. V gave up 4 bases and J gave up 12 bases, with 11 bases separating them. The CDR3 region has the DNA TGTGCCAGCAGCGCTGGACGGGGGCAGTTCTTC. It translates to CASSAGRGQFF.